A single TCR beta chain is shown here with its context. This clonotype showed up just a few times. This receptor's antigen is unknown. No much larger clone is present one base from it, and per-base qualities are unavailable. Library construction relied on PCR. Reads for this sample came from an Illumina HiSeq 2500. Molecular barcoding was employed in the preparation of TCR libraries, with unique molecular identifiers being used to normalize TCRbeta repertoire quantification. TCRdb reworked the public reads: Q25 trimming with fastp, MiXCR clone assembly, productive beta chains retained. For every CDR3 protein sequence, its rows merge into one entry that carries the most common genes and DNA. A total of 250,000 or so distinct CDR3 sequences appear in this sample, about 24% of them only once. 4% to 5.5% of the sample is held by the ten biggest clonotypes. This entry belongs to a study of T-cell reconstitution after alpha-beta-depleted transplantation in children (TCRdb year 2016). General notes on the study: Using TCR repertoire profiling, the study followed T-cell immune reconstitution in a quantitative way in children after TCRalphabeta/CD19-depleted allogeneic hematopoietic cell transplantation. What the study reported, not specific to this receptor: Over subsequent months, a decline in hyperexpanded clone frequencies was noted, and after one year, T-cell counts and TCRbeta diversity were mostly ascribed to newly produced T cells. The apparently early recovery of alphabetaT-cell counts about two months after transplant reportedly depended on only several hundred rapidly expanded clones that came from non-depleted graft cells. In some patients, high TCRbeta diversity at day 60 was attributed to recipient T cells and intrathymic progenitors that had survived conditioning.

V and J lose 2 bases and 2 bases, and a span of 8 bases separates them. Its CDR3 holds 14 amino acids, cysteine through phenylalanine. Only the CDR3 part of the read is kept: 42 bases, read in frame from the first base. Via the germline V gene, CDR1 is SGHRS and CDR2 YFSETQ. The treatment or condition tag for this specimen amounts to: allogeneic hematopoietic cell transplantation with graft depleted of TCRalphabeta T cells and CD19 B cells. The children who served as transplant recipients had been given grafts of TCRalphabeta/CD19-depleted allogeneic hematopoietic cells. The chain joins TRBV5-1 to TRBJ2-1, with TRBD2 perhaps the D gene, on 5 matching bases. The receptor was isolated from a female patient aged 2-9 years who had a stem cell transplant for congenital amegakaryocytic thrombocytopenia, so the T cells may come from the graft donor. This material consisted of PBMCs, mostly from graft donor cells, taken 360 days after TCRalphabeta/CD19-depleted stem cell transplant. The nucleotide sequence is given as TGCGCCAGCAGCTTCGGGGAGCCCTACAATGAGCAGTTCTTC. Translated, it gives CASSFGEPYNEQFF.